This entry describes one T cell receptor beta chain. The data belong to a study of blood T cell repertoires in COVID-19. Study-level information: Sites across the United States, Italy and Spain contributed samples from acute and convalescent COVID-19. PBMCs, B-cell-depleted T cells, or T cells were the source of the cDNA or gDNA that made up the material.

Original methodology: Nucleated cell counts were estimated from reference gene primer amplification. The table came from immunoSEQ multiplex PCR; TCRdb's copy has only in-frame clones and leaves some out. The DNA gave D and trimming, while V, J and clone size come from that table. The repertoire holds about 130,000 clones, with about four fifths as singletons. There are 18 residues in the CDR3. This receptor was identified in a woman aged 60-70 years with acute or convalescent COVID-19. The sequenced sample consisted of peripheral blood. The rearrangement uses TRBV21-1 and TRBJ2-7; TRBD2 was called by the table and not checked on the DNA. TRBV21-1 is recorded as a pseudogene. CDR3 residues: CASSSRGFVPTPLYEQYF. CDR3 DNA: TGTGCCAGCAGCAGTCGGGGATTTGTGCCTACCCCCCTCTACGAGCAGTACTTC.